These 12 T cell receptor beta chains were all obtained from the same sample, sequenced in a study of OX40 agonist ivuxolimab in advanced cancers. Libraries were built with the immunoSEQ multiplex PCR assay. The table comes from immuneACCESS by way of TCRdb, which keeps in-frame sequences with V and J called. Part of the clones is missing from these tables; in studies checked, under half for an unresolved V gene and the rest for unknown reasons. Counted in this sample were about 67,000 clones; about 88% of them appeared once. Clones ranked in the top ten supply around 2% of the sample. The sample consisted of CD4+ or CD8+ T cells sorted from blood, taken in a trial of the OX40 agonist ivuxolimab. The receptors were sampled from an adult with an advanced solid tumor such as melanoma, head and neck, liver or kidney cancer.

V and J are TRBV5-1 and TRBJ2-3; possible D gene TRBD1, 5 bases. The V end lost 1 base, the J end lost 0 bases, and 12 bases lay between the germline ends. Germline CDR1 and CDR2: SGHRS and YFSETQ. The length of the CDR3 is 16 residues. The CDR3 DNA follows: TGCGCCAGCAGCTTGACACTACAGGCTAGCACAGATACGCAGTATTTT. It specifies CASSLTLQASTDTQYF.

The chain joins TRBV4-2 to TRBJ2-5; 9 nucleotides line up with TRBD2. Looked up from germline, CDR1 is LGHNA and CDR2 is YNFKEQ. This CDR3 is built from 18 residues. Trimming removed 1 base from V and 2 bases from J; junction bases left unmatched: 11. The CDR3 region has the DNA TGTGCCAGCAGCCAAGCCGGGACTAGCCTCGAGTCGCAAGAGACCCAGTACTTC. It yields the protein CASSQAGTSLESQETQYF.

CDR3 sequence: CASRRAPGNTIYF. CDR3 nucleotides: TGTGCCAGCCGCCGGGCTCCCGGAAACACCATATATTTT. This chain connects TRBV2 to TRBJ1-3; D gene unclear. This CDR3 has 13 amino acids. From germline, CDR1 is SNHLY and CDR2 FYNNEI. Trimming took 8 bases from V and 4 from J, leaving 12 bases between them.

The chain is built from TRBV6-5 and TRBJ2-7; the match to TRBD2 covers 7 bases. CDR1 and CDR2 from the germline V gene are MNHEY and SVGAGI. The V gene end was trimmed by 7 bases and the J gene end by 6 bases; junction bases not matched to a gene: 3. This CDR3 has 11 amino acids. The chain's CDR3 is CASKIAGEQYF. As DNA, the CDR3 is TGTGCCAGCAAAATAGCGGGCGAGCAGTACTTC.

The chain uses TRBV30 and TRBJ2-1; 9 bases map to TRBD1. Germline values: CDR1 GTSNPN, CDR2 SVGIG (reference sequence). J lost 8 bases, V lost 2 bases, and 4 bases had no gene match. The CDR3 loop spans 13 amino acids. The CDR3 region has the DNA TGTGCCTGGAGTCCGGGACAGGGAGATGAGCAGTTCTTC. Translation gives CAWSPGQGDEQFF.

The chain recombines TRBV11-2 with TRBJ1-1; D remains ambiguous. V was shortened by 5 bases and J by 1 base, with 11 bases between the two germline ends. The CDR3 is made up of 14 amino acids. CDR1 and CDR2 (germline): SGHAT, FQNNGV. Here the CDR3 reads CASSVSLGNTEAFF. In DNA, the CDR3 is TGTGCCAGCAGCGTGTCTTTGGGGAACACTGAAGCTTTCTTT. The entire variable domain, with the rest obtained from reference TRBV11-2 and TRBJ1-1, is as follows: EAGVAQSPRYKIIEKRQSVAFWCNPISGHATLYWYQQILGQGPKLLIQFQNNGVVDDSQLPKDRFSAERLKGVDSTLKIQPAKLEDSAVYLCASSVSLGNTEAFFGQGTRLTVV.

This sequence joins TRBV5-5 and TRBJ1-5, with 7 nucleotides matching TRBD1. CDR1 SGHKS and CDR2 YYEKEE come from the germline V gene (reference sequence). The CDR3 has 14 residues. The J segment lost 5 bases and the V segment lost 5 bases, leaving 7 bases of the junction unmatched. The CDR3 sequence: CASSPGQEDQPQHF. CDR3 coding DNA: TGTGCCAGCAGTCCTGGACAGGAGGATCAGCCCCAGCATTTT.

This chain connects TRBV18 to TRBJ1-1; D is unclear. Looked up from germline, CDR1 is KGHSH and CDR2 is LQKENI. V gave up 2 bases and J gave up 4 bases, with 5 bases separating them. The CDR3 length is 12 residues. The CDR3 nucleotides are TGTGCCAGCTCACCATTAATCACTGAAGCTTTCTTT. Translation: CASSPLITEAFF. The full variable domain, its missing parts supplied by reference TRBV18 and TRBJ1-1, is NAGVMQNPRHLVRRRGQEARLRCSPMKGHSHVYWYRQLPEEGLKFMVYLQKENIIDESGMPKERFSAEFPKEGPSILRIQQVVRGDSAAYFCASSPLITEAFFGQGTRLTVV.

J is TRBJ2-1 and V is TRBV6-1; 10 positions match TRBD2. Germline V gene data show CDR1 as MNHNS and CDR2 as SASEGT. The V gene end was trimmed by 0 bases and the J gene end by 4 bases; junction bases not matched to a gene: 0. This CDR3 comprises 15 residues. The CDR3 DNA follows: TGTGCCAGCAGTGAAGCTAGCGGGGGGTACAATGAGCAGTTCTTC. Protein product: CASSEASGGYNEQFF.

This clone came up a few times. The rearrangement uses TRBV5-8 and TRBJ1-2; perhaps TRBD1 as D (6 bases). The CDR3 consists of 14 residues. The V gene's germline CDR1 is SGHTS and CDR2 YDEGEE. Between the trimmed V and J ends, which lost 2 bases and 8 bases, there was a span of 16 bases. DNA for the CDR3: TGTGCCAGCAGCTTAAAACAGGGTGCGTTAGGCTACACCTTC. Its protein product is CASSLKQGALGYTF.

V is TRBV28 and J is TRBJ1-4; weak D call: TRBD1 (5 bases). CDR1 is MDHEN and CDR2 is SYDVKM in the germline V gene. V was pared by 6 bases and J by 8 bases, with 16 bases between. The CDR3 contains 14 residues. CDR3: CASRVDGTWEKLFF. The CDR3 nucleotides read TGTGCCAGCAGAGTTGACGGGACGTGGGAAAAACTGTTTTTT.

This rearrangement joins TRBV6-5 to TRBJ2-1, with D perhaps matching TRBD2 (7 bases). Trimming shortened V by 6 bases and J by 0 bases, and 12 bases separated the two germline ends. Germline-derived CDR1 and CDR2 are MNHEY and SVGAGI. The CDR3 spans 15 residues. Here the CDR3 reads CASRRGGSSYNEQFF. CDR3 DNA: TGTGCCAGCAGAAGGGGGGGTAGCTCCTACAATGAGCAGTTCTTC.